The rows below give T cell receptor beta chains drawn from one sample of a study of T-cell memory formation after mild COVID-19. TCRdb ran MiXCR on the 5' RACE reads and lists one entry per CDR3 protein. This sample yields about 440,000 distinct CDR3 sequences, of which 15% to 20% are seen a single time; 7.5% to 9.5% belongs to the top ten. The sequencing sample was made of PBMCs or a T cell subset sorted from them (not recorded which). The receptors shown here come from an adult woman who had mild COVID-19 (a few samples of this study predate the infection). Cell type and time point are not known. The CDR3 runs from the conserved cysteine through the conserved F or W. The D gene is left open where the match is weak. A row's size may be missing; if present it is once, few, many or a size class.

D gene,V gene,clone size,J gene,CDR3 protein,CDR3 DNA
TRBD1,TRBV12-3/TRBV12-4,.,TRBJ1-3,CASTWTGVSGNTIYF,TGTGCCAGCACGTGGACAGGAGTCTCTGGAAACACCATATATTTT
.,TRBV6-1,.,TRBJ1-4,CASSAASNEKLFF,TGTGCCAGCAGTGCGGCCTCTAATGAAAAACTGTTTTTT
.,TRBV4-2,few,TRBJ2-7,CASSQERRPVYNEQYF,TGTGCCAGCAGCCAAGAAAGGCGGCCGGTGTACAACGAGCAGTACTTC
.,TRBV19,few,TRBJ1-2,CASSIVTGRGSGSYTF,TGTGCCAGTAGTATAGTCACTGGCCGCGGCTCCGGGAGCTACACCTTC
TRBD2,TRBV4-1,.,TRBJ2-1,CASSQDRWLAGGRSYNEQFF,TGCGCCAGCAGCCAAGATCGGTGGCTAGCGGGGGGCCGGTCCTACAATGAGCAGTTCTTC
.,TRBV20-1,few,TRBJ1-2,CSARAWTENYGYTF,TGCAGTGCTAGAGCCTGGACAGAAAACTATGGCTACACCTTC
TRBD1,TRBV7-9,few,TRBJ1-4,CASSLPGQGLSRGEKLFF,TGTGCCAGCAGCCTCCCGGGACAGGGTCTTTCTCGGGGGGAAAAACTGTTTTTT
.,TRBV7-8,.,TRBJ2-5,CASSSTGIETQYF,TGTGCCAGCAGCTCAACAGGGATCGAGACCCAGTACTTC
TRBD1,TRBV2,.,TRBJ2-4,CASSGVRQGAVQNIQYF,TGTGCCAGCAGTGGGGTTAGACAGGGGGCCGTACAAAACATTCAGTACTTC
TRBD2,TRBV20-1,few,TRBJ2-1,CSAGDSGRANEQFF,TGCAGTGCGGGGGATAGCGGGAGGGCCAATGAGCAGTTCTTC
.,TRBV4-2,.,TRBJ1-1,CASSQAVVGSLGDTEAFF,TGTGCCAGCAGCCAAGCCGTCGTCGGGTCCCTCGGGGACACTGAAGCTTTCTTT
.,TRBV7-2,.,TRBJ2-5,CASRQRRTRGETQYF,TGTGCCAGCAGACAACGCCGGACCCGGGGGGAGACCCAGTACTTC
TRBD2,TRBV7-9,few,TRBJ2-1,CASSKHGLAGDEIYPYQFF,TGTGCCAGCAGCAAACACGGACTAGCGGGAGATGAAATTTACCCGTACCAGTTCTTC
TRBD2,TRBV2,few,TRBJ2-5,CASSERLAERSETQYF,TGTGCCAGCAGTGAGCGGCTAGCGGAGAGATCAGAGACCCAGTACTTC
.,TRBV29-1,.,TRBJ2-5,CSVGAGLPFGETQYF,TGCAGCGTTGGCGCCGGACTCCCATTCGGAGAGACCCAGTACTTC
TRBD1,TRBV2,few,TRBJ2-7,CASSEQGVLYEQYF,TGTGCCAGCAGTGAACAGGGGGTATTATACGAGCAGTACTTC
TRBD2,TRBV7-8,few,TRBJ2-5,CASSSTSGSRQETQYF,TGTGCCAGCAGCTCTACTAGCGGGAGTCGCCAAGAGACCCAGTACTTC
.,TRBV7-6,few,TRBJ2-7,CASSLHEGQGEYEQYF,TGTGCCAGCAGCTTACACGAAGGGCAGGGCGAATACGAGCAGTACTTC
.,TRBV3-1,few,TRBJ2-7,CASSQAGFSYEQYF,TGTGCCAGCAGCCAAGCAGGGTTCTCCTACGAGCAGTACTTC
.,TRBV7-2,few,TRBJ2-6,CASRPGSAGANVLTF,TGTGCCAGCAGACCCGGGAGTGCGGGGGCCAACGTCCTGACTTTC
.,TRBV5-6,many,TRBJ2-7,CASSSTGYEQYF,TGTGCCAGCAGCTCTACAGGCTACGAGCAGTACTTC
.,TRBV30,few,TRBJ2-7,CAWSRPGWDTEQYF,TGTGCCTGGAGTAGGCCAGGGTGGGATACGGAGCAGTACTTC
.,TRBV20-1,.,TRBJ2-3,CSAPDSGGLQDTQYF,TGCAGTGCCCCGGACAGCGGAGGTTTGCAAGATACGCAGTATTTT
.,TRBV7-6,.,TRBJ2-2,CASSEQGEGLFF,TGTGCCAGCAGCGAACAGGGAGAGGGGCTGTTTTTT
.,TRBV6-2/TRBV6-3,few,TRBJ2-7,CASSLGTGQYF,TGTGCCAGCAGTTTAGGTACCGGGCAGTACTTC
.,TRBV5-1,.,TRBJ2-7,CASSLVSGRRDYEQYF,TGCGCCAGCAGCTTGGTCTCTGGGAGACGCGACTACGAGCAGTACTTC
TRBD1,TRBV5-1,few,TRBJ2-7,CASRDRLYYEQYF,TGCGCCAGCCGGGACAGGTTATACTACGAGCAGTACTTC
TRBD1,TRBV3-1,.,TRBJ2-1,CASSQDGGTGGFEQFF,TGTGCCAGCAGCCAAGATGGGGGGACAGGAGGGTTTGAGCAGTTCTTC
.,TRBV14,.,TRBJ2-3,CASSQEPSFADTQYF,TGTGCCAGCAGCCAAGAACCCAGTTTTGCAGATACGCAGTATTTT
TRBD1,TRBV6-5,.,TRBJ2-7,CASSYSDRAGYEQYF,TGTGCCAGCAGTTACTCGGACAGGGCCGGGTACGAGCAGTACTTC
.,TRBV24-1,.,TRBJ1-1,CATKAGGMNTEAFF,TGTGCCACCAAAGCCGGGGGTATGAACACTGAAGCTTTCTTT
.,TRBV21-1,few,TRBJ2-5,CASSPEERDKKQETQYF,TGTGCCAGCAGTCCCGAGGAGCGGGACAAAAAGCAAGAGACCCAGTACTTC
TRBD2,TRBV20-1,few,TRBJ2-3,CSARIARGRTDTQYF,TGCAGTGCTAGAATCGCGCGGGGGAGGACAGATACGCAGTATTTT
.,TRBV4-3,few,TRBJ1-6,CASSQEGVWNSPLHF,TGCGCCAGCAGCCAAGAGGGGGTTTGGAATTCACCCCTCCACTTT
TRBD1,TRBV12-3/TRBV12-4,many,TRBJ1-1,CASSLGQLNTEAFF,TGTGCCAGCAGCTTGGGACAGCTGAACACTGAAGCTTTCTTT
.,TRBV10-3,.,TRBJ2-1,CAISESSGVRSYNEQFF,TGTGCCATCAGTGAGTCTAGCGGAGTTCGCTCCTACAATGAGCAGTTCTTC
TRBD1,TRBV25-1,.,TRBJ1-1,CASVDTGQVWTEAFF,TGTGCCAGCGTTGATACGGGACAGGTGTGGACTGAAGCTTTCTTT
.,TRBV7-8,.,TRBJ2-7,CASSLAGLRPYEQYF,TGTGCCAGCAGCTTGGCGGGGCTAAGGCCCTACGAGCAGTACTTC
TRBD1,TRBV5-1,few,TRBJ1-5,CASSYGQGNQPQHF,TGCGCCAGCAGTTACGGACAGGGTAATCAGCCCCAGCATTTT
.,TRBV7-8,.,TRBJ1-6,CASSLAQGWSPLHF,TGTGCCAGCAGCTTAGCTCAGGGGTGGTCACCCCTCCACTTT
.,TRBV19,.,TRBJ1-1,CASSLSSGQTTEAFF,TGTGCCAGTAGTTTGTCATCTGGGCAGACCACTGAAGCTTTCTTT
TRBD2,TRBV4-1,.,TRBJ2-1,CASSQIGTRVYNEQFF,TGCGCCAGCAGCCAGATCGGGACTAGGGTTTACAATGAGCAGTTCTTC
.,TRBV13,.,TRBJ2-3,CASSPRTTLTDTQYF,TGTGCCAGCAGCCCCAGGACTACCTTGACAGATACGCAGTATTTT
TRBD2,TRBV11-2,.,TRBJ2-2,CASSPLAGGPGGELFF,TGTGCCAGCAGCCCCCTAGCGGGAGGGCCGGGCGGGGAGCTGTTTTTT
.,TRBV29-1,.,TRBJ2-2,CSVLSSTGELFF,TGCAGCGTACTATCGTCCACCGGGGAGCTGTTTTTT
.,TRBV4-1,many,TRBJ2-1,CASSRGGRMNEQFF,TGCGCCAGCAGCCGGGGGGGGCGGATGAATGAGCAGTTCTTC
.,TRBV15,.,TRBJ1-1,CATSRGGEGAFF,TGTGCCACCAGCCGAGGGGGGGAAGGGGCTTTCTTT
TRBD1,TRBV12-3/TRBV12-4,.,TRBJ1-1,CASSIWTGEVVYTEAFF,TGTGCCAGCAGTATTTGGACAGGGGAGGTGGTGTACACTGAAGCTTTCTTT
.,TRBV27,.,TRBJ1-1,CASSLSLFYPGDTEAFF,TGTGCCAGCAGTTTATCCCTTTTTTACCCTGGGGACACTGAAGCTTTCTTT
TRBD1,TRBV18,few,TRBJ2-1,CASSPPDRESLDEQFF,TGTGCCAGCTCACCACCGGACAGGGAAAGTCTGGATGAGCAGTTCTTC
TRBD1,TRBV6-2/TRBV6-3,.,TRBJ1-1,CASRKTGVNTEAFF,TGTGCCAGCAGGAAGACAGGGGTGAACACTGAAGCTTTCTTT
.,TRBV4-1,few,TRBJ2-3,CASSQVRATLVDTQYF,TGCGCCAGCAGCCAAGTCCGTGCCACCTTGGTAGATACGCAGTATTTT
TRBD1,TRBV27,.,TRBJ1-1,CASSSRTGEGGLNTEAFF,TGTGCCAGCAGTTCCCGGACAGGCGAAGGGGGGCTGAACACTGAAGCTTTCTTT
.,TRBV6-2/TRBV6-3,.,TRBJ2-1,CASIQSGTSTEQFF,TGTGCCAGCATCCAATCCGGGACTTCGACCGAGCAGTTCTTC
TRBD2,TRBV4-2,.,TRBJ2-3,CASSQALAGSDTQYF,TGTGCCAGCAGCCAAGCACTAGCGGGATCAGATACGCAGTATTTT
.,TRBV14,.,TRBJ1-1,CASSELRGVTEAFF,TGTGCCAGCAGCGAGTTACGAGGTGTCACTGAAGCTTTCTTT
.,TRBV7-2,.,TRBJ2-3,CASSLRGTTDTQYF,TGTGCCAGCAGCCTAAGAGGTACCACAGATACGCAGTATTTT